The source of this T cell receptor (beta chain) is a study of shared clonotypes between healthy human individuals (dated by TCRdb to 2018 to 2020). In the study overall: A few men and a couple of women, aged 18 to 49 years, made up the cohort. Each donor's leukapheresis produced roughly between about 0.8 and 8.9 billion PBMCs. For each donor, CD4 naive and CD4 memory were each given three plates, CD8 naive was given two plates, and CD8 memory was given one plate. Different laboratories and diverse techniques were used to prepare libraries and sequence TCR repertoires, to increase sequencing depth and limit assay-specific biases. To estimate repertoire size and how much clonotype sharing occurs between individuals, the study deeply sequenced the blood TCR repertoires of 4 to 6 healthy adults. Study-level results and caveats: Only blood was sampled, and tissue TCR repertoires likely differ from those in blood. Pairwise subsampling indicated that sequencing depth was expected to affect the degree of clonotype sharing among donors. Naive subsets generally had larger estimated clonotype richness than memory subsets. Rarefaction of sorted-subset datasets indicated incomplete sequencing despite the large sequencing depth. Sharing across a few donors was observed for roughly 5.4% of naive CD4, under 4% of naive CD8, over 2% of memory CD4, and about 0.38% of memory CD8 clonotypes. Compared with non-shared clonotypes, clonotypes shared by all four sorted-subset donors had higher generation probabilities. Because the study included only a small number of donors, the genetic and exposure-history diversity represented was limited.

To note about this clone: Its specific antigen is unknown. No much larger clonotype is one base removed from it; base qualities were not supplied.

Using the deep immunoSEQ assay, TCR CDR3 regions were amplified from genomic DNA by multiplex PCR. For each cell subset, the extracted genomic DNA was distributed evenly across all wells of several immunoSEQ 96-well plates, and each plate served as one replicate. For sorted subsets, about 200 ng genomic DNA, equal to about 30,000 T cell genomes, was loaded into each replicate PCR. Purified libraries were quantified with a Qubit 3.0 fluorometer, sized on a Bioanalyzer 2100, and re-quantified with the KAPA Library Quantification kit. Every immunoSEQ 96-well plate was sequenced on a separate single-read 150-cycle Illumina NextSeq 550 flow cell. The published analysis was carried out like this. Because only junctional sequences without quality scores were contained in the immunoSEQ output, filtering matching that applied to full-length reads could not be performed. To assign V/J genes and CDR3, sequences were annotated using PyIR, a Python wrapper for IgBLAST v1.9, with IMGT germline references. Reads with weak V/J assignments (E-value above 1e-6), missing CDR3, stop codons, out-of-frame junctions, or ambiguous translated residues were removed. A V3J clonotype was defined by an identical inferred V gene, J gene, and CDR3 amino acid sequence. Percentage overlap between repertoires was calculated by dividing the number of shared unique clonotypes by the size of the smaller repertoire. Richness of each repertoire was evaluated using RTK rarefaction, the Chao1 estimator, and Recon v2.1 estimates of unobserved clonotypes. For all TCRbeta clonotypes obtained by the gDNA method from four donors, generation probabilities were computed with OLGA. Drawn from immuneACCESS, this table holds only the in-frame rearrangements with V and J called that TCRdb kept. Clones are partly lost; checked studies trace under half to an unresolved V gene and leave the rest unexplained. V, J and clone size are those of that table, while D and trimming were read from the DNA. Present in this sample are over a million clones, 70% to 80% of which were seen just once. The ten largest clones take up around 1.5% of the sample.

Healthy HIV-negative adults with no recently reported acute infections or vaccinations were included as donors. All donors were Caucasian adults living in Nashville, Tennessee, USA. CD4+ T cells were enriched through magnetic negative selection, after which naive cells were positively selected on CD45RA and the remaining negative fraction served as the memory subset. Blood was collected by leukapheresis, and PBMCs were isolated by Ficoll-Histopaque density gradient centrifugation and then cryopreserved in liquid nitrogen vapor phase. Purity and quantity of every magnetically sorted T cell population were checked by analytical flow cytometry. Genomic DNA was isolated from each sorted fraction and quantified by UV absorbance on a Nanodrop 2000c. The germline V gene encodes CDR1 MDHEN and CDR2 SYDVKM. V loses 3 bases, J loses 7 bases, and the germline ends lie 12 bases apart. The CDR3 spans 13 residues, from the cysteine through the phenylalanine. Only the CDR3 DNA is retained, 39 bases long and in frame from the first base.

This receptor was obtained from a man between 18 and 29 years old in good health. This chain joins TRBV28 to TRBJ1-2, with the D gene not confidently named. Sequencing was carried out using memory CD4+ T cells sorted from blood. The intended sense of this specimen's cell subset or site label: CD45RA-negative fraction. Here the CDR3 is given as CASSLMSGGGYTF. The DNA is as follows: TGTGCCAGCAGTTTGATGTCGGGTGGTGGCTACACCTTC.